This TCR beta chain was recovered during a study of cytomegalovirus exposure and HLA in healthy donors. Study-level information: Inside one of the first data releases sat around 80 million unique TCRs taken from HLA-typed donors. Whole-study results and caveats: Follow-up analysis later connected one missense variant in DCLRE1C with trimming of TCR beta V- and J-genes.

Concerning this clone itself: Antigen: not known.

PCR amplification relied on 60 Vbeta primers (plus 13 Jbeta primers). TCRdb keeps only in-frame clones here, not all; method: immunoSEQ multiplex PCR. Found here are more than 80,000 clones, roughly two thirds of them singletons; the top ten hold around 2.5%. The CDR3 loop spans 16 amino acids. Trimming cost V 3 bases and J 2 bases; bases outside gene matches: 8. The germline V gene encodes CDR1 LNHNV and CDR2 YYDKDF (reference sequence). Nominally healthy donors provided the samples, though records likely missed some immune exposures. Sequencing was carried out using PBMCs. V usage is TRBV15 and J usage is TRBJ1-2, with TRBD1 identical over 8 bases. The TCR was taken from a human donor in good health. The DNA for the CDR3 is TGTGCCACCAGCAGGGCCCCGCGGACAGGGAACTATGGCTACACCTTC. Amino acid sequence: CATSRAPRTGNYGYTF.